These 12 T cell receptor beta chains originate from one sample sequenced in a study of shared clonotypes between healthy human individuals. TCRdb keeps only in-frame clones here, not all; method: immunoSEQ multiplex PCR. The sample lists millions of clones, more than 85% seen once, with approximately 0.4% in the top ten. The sample consisted of naive CD4+ T cells from PBMCs. Sample subset: CD45RA+ positively selected. The receptors here all came from a man younger than 30 in good health. Some clones in this sample may be carry-over from other donors' samples.

The chain couples TRBV5-1 to TRBJ2-5; 11 positions agree with TRBD2. This CDR3 has 15 residues. Germline CDR1 and CDR2: SGHRS and YFSETQ. V was clipped by 6 bases and J by 2 bases; unmatched bases: 6. CDR3 in DNA: TGCGCCAGCATGCTAGGGACTAGCGGACAAGAGACCCAGTACTTC. Its translation: CASMLGTSGQETQYF.

The chain is built from TRBV5-4 and TRBJ2-5; 9 bases fit TRBD1. The length of the CDR3 is 15 residues. Germline V gives CDR1 SGHNT, CDR2 YYREEE (reference sequence). V dropped 2 bases and J dropped 2; count of bases not matched to a gene: 4. CDR3 in amino acids: CASSFADRGQETQYF. The CDR3 DNA reads as TGTGCCAGCAGCTTTGCGGACAGGGGTCAAGAGACCCAGTACTTC.

V gene TRBV7-7 combines with J gene TRBJ2-1; 12 nucleotides match TRBD2. CDR1 SSHAT and CDR2 FNYEAQ come from the germline V gene (reference sequence). Unmatched junction bases numbered 4, after V lost 4 bases and J lost 9 bases. The CDR3 loop spans 14 amino acids. The CDR3 region is CASSSSGLAGEQFF. The DNA for the CDR3 is TGTGCCAGCAGCTCGTCGGGACTAGCGGGTGAGCAGTTCTTC. Full variable domain (missing parts from reference TRBV7-7 and TRBJ2-1): GAGVSQSPRYKVTKRGQDVTLRCDPISSHATLYWYQQALGQGPEFLTYFNYEAQPDKSGLPSDRFSAERPEGSISTLTIQRTEQRDSAMYRCASSSSGLAGEQFFGPGTRLTVL.

The genes are TRBV7-8 and TRBJ2-2, with a possible D match to TRBD1 (6 bases). Trimming left V 1 base short and J 7 bases short, with 16 bases between. CDR3 length equals 16 residues. Germline V gene lookup returns CDR1 SGHVS and CDR2 FQNEAQ. In nucleotides, the CDR3 is TGTGCCAGCAGCTTAGTTCTTACAGGGTTGGGCGGGGAGCTGTTTTTT. The encoded protein is CASSLVLTGLGGELFF.

The chain uses TRBV6-5 and TRBJ2-1; D not resolved. The germline V gene encodes CDR1 MNHEY and CDR2 SVGAGI. Trimming took 5 bases from V and 9 from J, leaving 11 bases between them. CDR3 length: 12 residues. The CDR3 nucleotides are TGTGCCAGCAGTCAAAACATGGGTGAGCAGTTCTTC. Residues: CASSQNMGEQFF.

This clone was detected only once. V gene TRBV5-1 combines with J gene TRBJ2-1, with D perhaps matching TRBD1 (6 bases). CDR3 size: 14 residues. Germline values: CDR1 SGHRS, CDR2 YFSETQ. V shed 2 bases and J shed 7 bases, with 13 bases lying between them. As DNA, the CDR3 is TGCGCCAGCAGCTTCACGGGACAAGATAATGAGCAGTTCTTC. It translates to CASSFTGQDNEQFF.

The chain carries TRBV6-5 and TRBJ1-3; D is unresolved. The CDR3 has 15 residues. CDR1 is MNHEY and CDR2 is SVGAGI in the germline V gene. V dropped 6 bases and J dropped 0 bases, with 12 bases sitting between them. The CDR3 protein is CASRRTASSGNTIYF. The CDR3 region has the DNA TGTGCCAGCAGAAGGACGGCGAGCTCTGGAAACACCATATATTTT.

For this clone: The junction departs from germline at one end; a sequencing error may be responsible. The chain has TRBV6-5 and TRBJ2-3; 11 bases agree with TRBD2. In germline, CDR1 is MNHEY, CDR2 SVGAGI. This CDR3 contains 15 residues. The CDR3 DNA follows: TGTGCCAGCTCTAGCGGGAGGCACAACACAGATACGCAGTGTTTT. It specifies CASSSGRHNTDTQCF.

V usage is TRBV29-1 and J usage is TRBJ2-5; D is possibly TRBD1 or TRBD2 (5 bases each). The germline V gene encodes CDR1 SQVTM and CDR2 ANQGSEA. The CDR3 totals 14 residues. Trimming removed 0 bases at V and 9 bases at J, with 17 bases between. The CDR3 loop reads CSVEEGQGGSPQYF. In DNA form, the CDR3 reads TGCAGCGTTGAAGAAGGCCAGGGTGGGAGTCCCCAGTACTTC.

The chain combines TRBV5-1 with TRBJ1-6; weak D call: TRBD1 (5 bases). Germline V gene data show CDR1 as SGHRS and CDR2 as YFSETQ. This CDR3 is built from 15 residues. V was pared by 4 bases and J by 6 bases, with 14 bases between. In DNA, the CDR3 is TGCGCCAGCAGCCCCCAAACAGGTTCTAATTCACCCCTCCACTTT. Translation: CASSPQTGSNSPLHF.

The chain has TRBV19 and TRBJ1-1; D might be TRBD1 (5 bases). The CDR3 runs 14 residues. Germline V gives CDR1 LNHDA, CDR2 SQIVND (reference sequence). Deletions cut 3 bases from V and 4 bases from J, with 12 bases between. The CDR3 DNA follows: TGTGCCAGTAGTATCCGAAAGGGGATCACTGAAGCTTTCTTT. It encodes CASSIRKGITEAFF.

The chain is built from TRBV10-3 and TRBJ1-4; D unresolved. CDR3 length equals 13 residues. In germline, CDR1 is ENHRY, CDR2 SYGVKD. With 3 bases removed from V and 7 bases from J, the gap between germline ends came to 9 bases. CDR3 nucleotide sequence: TGTGCCATCAGTGATGGGGTTCGTGAAAAACTGTTTTTT. Its translation: CAISDGVREKLFF.